The 29 T cell receptor beta chains presented below share a single source sample, sequenced in a study of shared clonotypes between healthy human individuals. Clones were read by immunoSEQ multiplex PCR, and TCRdb kept only the in-frame ones, dropping some. The sample contains some 2,500,000 clones, 93% of which appear only once. Sequenced input: naive CD4+ T cells from PBMCs. Subset given: CD45RA+ positively selected. These receptors were obtained from a man between 18 and 29 years old in good health. Some clones in this sample may be carry-over from other donors' samples.

The chain has TRBV18 and TRBJ1-1, with a weak D call TRBD1 (5 bases). Trimming left V 5 bases short and J 6 bases short, with 16 bases between. The CDR3 length is 14 residues. In germline, CDR1 is KGHSH, CDR2 LQKENI. The CDR3 nucleotides read TGTGCCAGCTCATCGACCGGGACGACCCCTGAAGCTTTCTTT. It codes for CASSSTGTTPEAFF.

V usage is TRBV18 and J usage is TRBJ2-7; D might be TRBD1 (5 bases). The germline V gene has CDR1 KGHSH and CDR2 LQKENI. Trimming removed 2 bases from V and 6 bases from J, with 14 bases in between. The CDR3 spans 14 residues. The CDR3 here is CASSPRQGRSEQYF. The CDR3 DNA reads TGTGCCAGCTCACCAAGGCAGGGTCGGAGCGAGCAGTACTTC. Variable domain in full (rest from reference TRBV18 and TRBJ2-7): NAGVMQNPRHLVRRRGQEARLRCSPMKGHSHVYWYRQLPEEGLKFMVYLQKENIIDESGMPKERFSAEFPKEGPSILRIQQVVRGDSAAYFCASSPRQGRSEQYFGPGTRLTVT.

The rearrangement joins TRBV5-4 to TRBJ2-5; tentatively, D is TRBD2 (6 bases). The CDR3 extends over 15 amino acids. Trimming cost V 0 bases and J 4 bases, with 13 bases left between them. Germline CDR1 SGHNT, CDR2 YYREEE (reference sequence). The CDR3 DNA is TGTGCCAGCAGCTTGGTAACGGGAGTGGGAGAGACCCAGTACTTC. This translates into CASSLVTGVGETQYF.

The CDR3 DNA is TGTGCCAGCAGCGTAGGGCACAACACCGGGGAGCTGTTTTTT. It translates to CASSVGHNTGELFF. V usage is TRBV9 and J usage is TRBJ2-2; D gene unclear. CDR1 and CDR2 from the germline V gene are SGDLS and YYNGEE. The CDR3 has 14 amino acids. With 0 bases removed from V and 2 bases from J, the gap between germline ends came to 5 bases.

The CDR3 loop reads CASSSSGGHQPQHF. The CDR3, as DNA: TGTGCCAGTAGTTCCTCGGGCGGGCATCAGCCCCAGCATTTT. The chain links TRBV19 to TRBJ1-5, with D unclear. The CDR3 consists of 14 residues. V dropped 5 bases and J dropped 5 bases, with 13 bases sitting between them. CDR1 is LNHDA and CDR2 is SQIVND in the germline V gene (reference sequence).

V gene TRBV10-3 combines with J gene TRBJ2-7; 9 bases map to TRBD1. Trimming cost V 7 bases and J 9 bases; bases outside gene matches: 13. Germline lookup yields CDR1 ENHRY and CDR2 SYGVKD. This CDR3 region has 14 residues. The CDR3 here is CAITAGTGMWVQYF. CDR3 in DNA: TGTGCCATCACCGCCGGGACAGGGATGTGGGTGCAGTACTTC.

Concerning this clone: The sample holds other DNA sequences that translate to the same CDR3. The chain employs TRBV5-1 and TRBJ2-5; the D gene could be TRBD1 or TRBD2 (6 bases each). This CDR3 is 13 amino acids long. Germline V lookup: CDR1 SGHRS, CDR2 YFSETQ. With 2 bases removed from V and 4 bases from J, the gap between germline ends came to 9 bases. Here the CDR3 reads CASSLQGGETQYF. CDR3 coding DNA: TGCGCCAGCAGCTTACAGGGAGGAGAGACCCAGTACTTC.

The V call is TRBV7-9, the J call TRBJ2-2; TRBD2 matches at 12 bases. The CDR3 is 16 residues long. Germline CDR1 is SEHNR and CDR2 is FQNEAQ (reference sequence). Trimming cost V 4 bases and J 9 bases; bases outside gene matches: 9. The CDR3 DNA reads as TGTGCCAGCAGCTCCCTAGCGGGAGGGCCAAACTGGGAGCTGTTTTTT. Residues: CASSSLAGGPNWELFF.

DNA of the CDR3: TGTGCCAGCAGTTGGTCCGGGAACACTGAAGCTTTCTTT. Translating it yields CASSWSGNTEAFF. This chain links TRBV6-5 with TRBJ1-1, with D unresolved. The CDR3 covers 13 residues. Germline CDR1 and CDR2: MNHEY and SVGAGI. V was pared by 4 bases and J by 1 base, with 7 bases between.

In the case of this clone: In the same sample, other DNA sequences code for this CDR3. V is TRBV9 and J is TRBJ2-1, with 8 bases aligning to TRBD1. The J segment lost 1 base and the V segment lost 3 bases, leaving 3 bases of the junction unmatched. Germline V gene lookup returns CDR1 SGDLS and CDR2 YYNGEE. The CDR3 has 15 residues. As DNA, the CDR3 is TGTGCCAGCAGCGAAGGGACAGGTTCCTACAATGAGCAGTTCTTC. It yields the protein CASSEGTGSYNEQFF.

This sequence joins TRBV4-1 and TRBJ2-2; 9 positions match TRBD1. Germline CDR1 reads MGHRA; CDR2 reads YSYEKL. V gave up 4 bases and J gave up 1 base; unmatched junction bases: 10. The CDR3 is made up of 18 amino acids. CDR3 DNA: TGCGCCAGCAGCCTCCGACAACGGACAGGGGTGAACACCGGGGAGCTGTTTTTT. Translation gives CASSLRQRTGVNTGELFF.

The V call is TRBV2, the J call TRBJ2-2; maybe TRBD1 (5 bases). CDR3 length: 15 residues. CDR1 and CDR2 (germline): SNHLY, FYNNEI. The V end was cut by 2 bases, the J end by 2 bases, with 9 bases between. CDR3 region: CASSEQGLNTGELFF. The CDR3 nucleotides read TGTGCCAGCAGTGAACAGGGCCTAAACACCGGGGAGCTGTTTTTT. Variable domain in full (rest from reference TRBV2 and TRBJ2-2): EPEVTQTPSHQVTQMGQEVILRCVPISNHLYFYWYRQILGQKVEFLVSFYNNEISEKSEIFDDQFSVERPDGSNFTLKIRSTKLEDSAMYFCASSEQGLNTGELFFGEGSRLTVL.

This clone appeared once. CDR3 DNA sequence: TGTGCCAGCAGCGAATCAGGGTTGAGGAGCGAAAAACTGTTTTTT. Translated, it gives CASSESGLRSEKLFF. The V gene is TRBV5-6, the J gene TRBJ1-4, with a possible D match to TRBD1 (5 bases). CDR3 length: 15 residues. V lost 4 bases and J lost 8, with 18 bases in between. The V gene's germline CDR1 is SGHDT and CDR2 YYEEEE.

This clone was recorded once. The J gene is TRBJ2-2, the V gene TRBV28; 9 positions agree with TRBD1. V gave up 6 bases and J gave up 6 bases; unmatched junction bases: 8. The V gene's germline CDR1 is MDHEN and CDR2 SYDVKM. CDR3 length: 15 amino acids. DNA for the CDR3: TGTGCCAGCAGACCGACAGGGGGAGGTGCCGGGGAGCTGTTTTTT. Protein sequence: CASRPTGGGAGELFF.

The chain carries TRBV6-1 and TRBJ2-4; D is perhaps TRBD1 (6 bases). Trimming stripped 8 bases from V and 3 bases from J, with 11 bases between. The CDR3 sequence is 13 residues long. Germline CDR1 and CDR2: MNHNS and SASEGT. CDR3 nucleotide sequence: TGTGCCAGCCCTCAGGACAGCAAAAACATTCAGTACTTC. The encoded protein is CASPQDSKNIQYF.

V gene TRBV5-1 combines with J gene TRBJ2-5; a weak D match, TRBD1 (7 bases). Germline CDR1 is SGHRS and CDR2 is YFSETQ. This CDR3 region has 14 residues. V was cut by 4 bases and J by 5 bases, with 15 bases left in between. CDR3 sequence: CASSGPTGRETQYF. The CDR3 DNA follows: TGCGCCAGCAGCGGCCCGACAGGGAGGGAGACCCAGTACTTC.

The V and J genes are TRBV6-1 and TRBJ2-7; no definite D call. Trimming took 2 bases from V and 4 from J, leaving 21 bases between them. CDR1 and CDR2 (germline): MNHNS, SASEGT. The CDR3 spans 17 residues. This CDR3 is CASSEWSRWPSTYEQYF. CDR3 in DNA: TGTGCCAGCAGTGAATGGAGTCGGTGGCCATCAACGTACGAGCAGTACTTC.

The chain has TRBV27 and TRBJ2-1; weak D call: TRBD2 (6 bases). V lost 8 bases and J 15 bases, leaving 14 bases between the germline ends. This CDR3 region has 10 residues. Germline lookup yields CDR1 MNHEY and CDR2 SMNVEV (reference sequence). The CDR3 nucleotides are TGTGCCAGCGGGCGGGAAGTCGGGTTCTTC. It specifies CASGREVGFF.

Comment on this clone: Other nucleotide sequences from this sample produce the same CDR3. The V call is TRBV4-1, the J call TRBJ1-5, with TRBD1 matching 7 bases. CDR3 length equals 15 residues. V lost 0 bases, J lost 6 bases, and 5 bases stayed unmatched. Germline CDR1 and CDR2: MGHRA and YSYEKL. Here the CDR3 reads CASSQDGQGGQPQHF. The CDR3 nucleotides read TGCGCCAGCAGCCAAGATGGGCAGGGGGGTCAGCCCCAGCATTTT.

The genes are TRBV18 and TRBJ2-1; 13 positions match TRBD2. This CDR3 is built from 15 residues. Germline V lookup: CDR1 KGHSH, CDR2 LQKENI. V lost 4 bases and J lost 3; bases outside the gene matches: 0. The CDR3 bases are TGTGCCAGCTCACGACTAGCGGGAGGCTACAATGAGCAGTTCTTC. Protein sequence: CASSRLAGGYNEQFF.

This chain connects TRBV15 to TRBJ2-3, with TRBD2 matching over 8 bases. This CDR3 comprises 20 residues. CDR1 and CDR2 (germline): LNHNV, YYDKDF (reference sequence). Trimming removed 1 base from V and 0 bases from J; junction bases left unmatched: 15. CDR3 nucleotide sequence: TGTGCCACCAGCAGAGCCCAAGCGGGAGAGAGAGGAACTAGCACAGATACGCAGTATTTT. It codes for CATSRAQAGERGTSTDTQYF.

The chain uses TRBV18 and TRBJ1-3; the D gene is possibly TRBD1 (5 bases). Trimming removed 5 bases at V and 9 bases at J, with 35 bases between. CDR1 and CDR2 from the germline V gene are KGHSH and LQKENI. The CDR3 has 20 residues. CDR3 coding DNA: TGTGCCAGCTCATCCCTCTCGACGCCCCTGGGGCCGCGGCTCTTTGGCACCATATATTTT. Encoded protein: CASSSLSTPLGPRLFGTIYF.

With regard to this clone: The CDR3 ends on some other residue instead of the conserved phenylalanine or tryptophan, so this is likely a read error. Because the CDR3's place on the DNA is in doubt, the DNA is left out and the CDR3 is given as listed by TCRdb. The gene calls are TRBV20-1 and TRBJ2-6; the listed D gene, TRBD1, was not tested against the DNA. The CDR3 spans 10 amino acids, including both terminal residues. Germline loops: CDR1 DFQATT, CDR2 SNEGSKA (reference sequence). The chain's CDR3 is CSARVRTGPT.

V gene TRBV2 combines with J gene TRBJ2-7, with a tentative D call TRBD1 (6 bases). Trimming pared 8 bases from V and 3 bases from J, leaving 14 bases between. This CDR3 spans 13 amino acids. Per the germline V gene, CDR1 is SNHLY and CDR2 is FYNNEI. The CDR3 loop reads CASAIQGIYEQYF. The CDR3, as DNA: TGTGCCAGCGCAATACAGGGCATCTACGAGCAGTACTTC.

CDR3 in amino acids: CASSLRTGGTDTQYF. CDR3 nucleotides: TGCGCCAGCAGCTTAAGGACAGGGGGCACAGATACGCAGTATTTT. V usage is TRBV5-1 and J usage is TRBJ2-3; 9 bases agree with TRBD1. V lost 2 bases, J lost 1 base, and 2 bases stayed unmatched. From germline, CDR1 is SGHRS and CDR2 YFSETQ. This CDR3 region has 15 residues.

The gene calls are TRBV5-1 and TRBJ2-7; 10 bases align to TRBD2. V was pared by 3 bases and J by 3 bases, with 3 bases of the junction left unmatched. Germline CDR1 SGHRS, CDR2 YFSETQ. The length of the CDR3 is 14 residues. CDR3 sequence reads: CASSWTSGYYEQYF. The CDR3 region has the DNA TGCGCCAGCAGCTGGACTAGCGGCTACTACGAGCAGTACTTC.

This clone was observed a handful of times. The rearrangement joins TRBV5-4 to TRBJ1-1; D is unresolved. The CDR3 is 13 amino acids. V was cut by 0 bases and J by 6 bases, with 9 bases left in between. Per the germline V gene, CDR1 is SGHNT and CDR2 is YYREEE (reference sequence). CDR3 sequence reads: CASSLGTTAEAFF. The CDR3 nucleotides are TGTGCCAGCAGCTTGGGAACGACCGCTGAAGCTTTCTTT.

This clone has just one count. This chain connects TRBV11-2 to TRBJ2-2; 7 positions agree with TRBD1. V dropped 6 bases and J dropped 0; count of bases not matched to a gene: 7. Germline CDR1 reads SGHAT; CDR2 reads FQNNGV. This CDR3 has 16 amino acids. In DNA, the CDR3 is TGTGCCAGCAGAAGGGGACAGCTCGCGAACACCGGGGAGCTGTTTTTT. Translation: CASRRGQLANTGELFF.

V gene TRBV28 combines with J gene TRBJ2-1; the D gene is possibly TRBD2 (5 bases). Per the germline V gene, CDR1 is MDHEN and CDR2 is SYDVKM. The CDR3 has 15 amino acids. Trimming took off 4 bases at V and 8 bases at J, with 18 bases between the two ends. The CDR3 spells CASSSSGGGSHEQFF. CDR3 in DNA: TGTGCCAGCAGTTCCAGCGGAGGAGGTTCCCATGAGCAGTTCTTC.